Sequencing of this T cell receptor beta chain was carried out in a study of cytomegalovirus exposure and HLA in healthy donors. Overall study results and limits: In a later analysis, at a false discovery rate of 0.05, about 15,000 TCR beta sequences were associated with HLA alleles. One variant, a missense change in DCLRE1C, was linked in a later analysis to TCR beta V- and J-gene trimming.

This clone was recorded a few times. Its antigen is still unknown. Use of 60 Vbeta and 13 Jbeta primers characterized the PCR. TCRdb's copy holds only in-frame clones and misses some; the assay was immunoSEQ multiplex PCR. The table lists under 150,000 clones, around 76% of them singletons. Trimming left V 0 bases short and J 7 bases short, with 13 bases between. In germline, CDR1 is LGHNA, CDR2 YSLEER. This CDR3 region has 15 residues. This chain links TRBV4-3 with TRBJ2-1; the D is unclear. Sequenced input: PBMCs. The clonotype originates from a male donor in good health and CMV-seronegative. DNA for the CDR3: TGCGCCAGCAGCCAAGATCTCGTGGGCCGGAATGAGCAGTTCTTC. As protein: CASSQDLVGRNEQFF.